Listed below are T cell receptor beta chains from one sample, sequenced in a study of T cells in Graves' hyperthyroidism and ophthalmopathy. Each CDR3 protein gets one entry after TCRdb re-called the multiplex PCR reads with MiXCR. The table records hundreds of thousands of distinct CDR3 sequences, approximately 15% of them present only once. The sample comprised blood. The receptors here all came from a woman in her late teens or twenties with Graves' hyperthyroidism. The CDR3 runs from the conserved cysteine through the conserved F or W. The order of the fields is J gene, D gene, clone size, V gene, CDR3 protein, CDR3 DNA. The D gene is left open where the match is weak. Clone size is stated in some rows and not others, as once, few, many or a class when expanded.

>TRBJ2-7|TRBD2|many|TRBV5-5
CASSLRGSEQYF
TGTGCCAGCAGCTTGCGCGGGAGCGAGCAGTACTTC
>TRBJ2-7|NA|many|TRBV7-9
CASSLDPGAPYEQYF
TGTGCCAGCAGCTTAGACCCGGGAGCTCCCTACGAGCAGTACTTC
>TRBJ2-2|NA|few|TRBV28
CASSSQPRELFF
TGTGCCAGCAGTTCCCAACCCCGGGAGCTGTTTTTT
>TRBJ1-4|TRBD1|many|TRBV12-3/TRBV12-4
CASGGQGFNEKLFF
TGTGCCAGCGGTGGACAGGGCTTTAATGAAAAACTGTTTTTT
>TRBJ2-3|NA|NA|TRBV7-2
CASSLGFATDTQYF
TGTGCCAGCAGCTTAGGGTTTGCAACAGATACGCAGTATTTT
>TRBJ2-1|NA|many|TRBV7-2
CASSLSWLGDEQFF
TGTGCCAGCAGCTTATCCTGGCTAGGTGATGAGCAGTTCTTC
>TRBJ2-3|TRBD2|many|TRBV3-1
CASSPPGRWADTQYF
TGTGCCAGCAGCCCTCCCGGGAGGTGGGCAGATACGCAGTATTTT
>TRBJ1-2|TRBD1|many|TRBV28
CASSPPVSQGASYGYTF
TGTGCCAGCAGTCCCCCAGTGAGCCAGGGGGCGTCGTATGGCTACACCTTC
>TRBJ2-6|NA|NA|TRBV7-2
CASSSILGGANVLTF
TGTGCCAGCAGCTCCATATTGGGCGGGGCCAACGTCCTGACTTTC
>TRBJ2-7|NA|many|TRBV20-1
CSARSSYEQYF
TGCAGTGCTAGAAGCTCCTACGAGCAGTACTTC
>TRBJ2-1|NA|NA|TRBV11-2
CASSFGSVGNEQFF
TGTGCCAGCAGCTTCGGTAGCGTGGGGAATGAGCAGTTCTTC
>TRBJ1-6|NA|few|TRBV12-5
CASGPYESGIHNSPLHF
TGTGCTAGTGGTCCTTATGAATCCGGGATCCATAATTCACCCCTCCACTTT
>TRBJ1-5|NA|NA|TRBV19
CASSIQGGQPQHF
TGTGCCAGTAGTATACAGGGCGGTCAGCCCCAGCATTTT
>TRBJ2-2|NA|many|TRBV20-1
CSARGVGLGNGELFF
TGCAGTGCTAGAGGGGTCGGGCTTGGGAACGGGGAGCTGTTTTTT
>TRBJ2-1|TRBD2|NA|TRBV27
CASRRSGTSRYNEQFF
TGTGCCAGCAGACGGTCCGGGACTAGCAGATACAATGAGCAGTTCTTC
>TRBJ2-2|TRBD2|NA|TRBV27
CASSFTGGPGGELFF
TGTGCCAGCAGTTTCACGGGAGGGCCTGGCGGGGAGCTGTTTTTT
>TRBJ1-6|NA|NA|TRBV11-2
CASSLTGYSYNSPLHF
TGTGCCAGCAGCTTAACGGGGTACTCCTATAATTCACCCCTCCACTTT
>TRBJ2-7|TRBD1|few|TRBV7-2
CASSLGPLSRDRASYEQYF
TGTGCCAGCAGCTTGGGTCCCCTCTCACGGGACAGGGCCTCCTACGAGCAGTACTTC
>TRBJ2-1|NA|many|TRBV7-2
CASIPAPGVSYNEQFF
TGTGCCAGCATCCCAGCACCGGGAGTCAGCTACAATGAGCAGTTCTTC
>TRBJ2-2|NA|many|TRBV6-2/TRBV6-3
CASSYPRASTGPSSAFTGELFF
TGTGCCAGCAGTTACCCCCGCGCCTCGACAGGTCCATCTTCTGCCTTTACCGGGGAGCTGTTTTTT
>TRBJ1-5|NA|few|TRBV6-1
CASRRGDLSNQPQHF
TGTGCCAGCAGGCGAGGGGACCTAAGCAATCAGCCCCAGCATTTT
>TRBJ1-2|NA|many|TRBV7-8
CASSSMALAGGYTF
TGTGCCAGCAGCTCAATGGCCCTCGCGGGGGGCTACACCTTC